This T cell receptor beta chain came from a study of blood T cell repertoires in COVID-19 (dated by TCRdb to 2018 to 2020). At the level of the whole study: Samples covering the acute and convalescent phases of COVID-19 were provided by collaborators in the United States, Italy and Spain. The repertoires were made available in a free public database intended to serve as a resource for research on the immune response to SARS-CoV-2. Where HLA class I and class II types were available, the types were taken from metadata supplied by the sample provider, not from assay-based typing. The sample metadata nearly always contained a de-identified subject ID, COVID-19 status, age in years and sex. The samples were drawn from two sources: the first 160 participants of the ongoing ImmuneRACE study, and about 1,300 subjects contributed by 6 global collaborators. Deeply sampled blood TCRbeta repertoires from subjects exposed to, actively infected with, or recovered from COVID-19 were included in the dataset. The prospective study material was composed of cDNA or gDNA derived from T cells, B-cell-depleted T cells, or PBMCs. General findings and caveats noted by the study authors: How much clinical and demographic metadata was included differed by source and by participant, and the metadata was provided uncurated.

Trimming takes 5 bases from V and 7 bases from J, and the germline ends sit 17 bases apart. Measured from the cysteine to the phenylalanine, the CDR3 is 15 residues long. Just CDR3 DNA is preserved here, 45 bases in frame from base 1. The germline V gene provides CDR1 SGHAT and CDR2 FQNNGV. Whole blood was collected in K2EDTA tubes by collaborating institutions according to the institutions' own protocols. For TCRbeta analysis, collaborators shipped samples as frozen whole blood, isolated PBMCs, or DNA extracted from either of those sample types. The immunoSEQ Assay, a bias-controlled multiplex PCR, was used to amplify TCRbeta CDR3 regions from genomic DNA. In the authors' own workflow: The number of nucleated cells in each sample was estimated from the amplification of reference gene primers within the assay. To quantify the absolute abundance of each unique TCRbeta CDR3 rearrangement, sequence reads were collapsed and filtered. Productive Simpson clonality was computed per sample as the square root of Simpson's diversity index over productive rearrangements. This is the immuneACCESS table as TCRdb keeps it, with only in-frame sequences that have V and J called. A part of the clones is gone; compared with another copy, unresolved V genes explain less than half, and the rest is unexplained. The D gene and trimming were derived from the DNA, and the V and J assignments and clone size from that table. Recorded for this sample are 200,000 to 250,000 clones; less than 90% of them occurred a single time. The ten largest clones capture 15% to 20% of the sample.

The table lists this clone with a few counts. The specificity of this receptor is unknown. No qualities accompany the bases; no much larger clone lies one base away. Sequencing was performed on peripheral blood. This clonotype originated in a man between 25 and 39 years old with active or convalescent COVID-19. The rearranged chain carries TRBV11-2 and TRBJ2-2; TRBD1 is a possible D gene, resting on 6 matching bases. The nucleotide sequence reads as follows: TGTGCCAGCAGCGCTCCAGGGGACGTAGACGGGGAGCTGTTTTTT. This codes for CASSAPGDVDGELFF.